The source of this TCR beta chain is a study of T cell responses to AZD1222 COVID-19 vaccine (dated by TCRdb to the early 2020s). Regarding the study in general: AZD1222 recipients with second doses at about 4 weeks or about 12 weeks were pooled, because spike-specific TCR depth and breadth did not differ between schedules. TCR sequencing covered 230 to 250 trial participants: 200 to 210 given two doses of AZD1222 and around 25 given two doses of MenACWY control vaccine. Trial participants were enrolled into age subgroups of 18-55, 56-69 and 70-plus years, which contained around 140, 26 and 57 TCR-sequenced participants, respectively.

The CDR3 regions of human TCRbeta chains were analyzed by immunosequencing. On the study's bioinformatics: Repertoire TCRs were matched against a reference library of SARS-CoV-2-specific TCRs generated with the MIRA antigen-specificity platform. Breadth was defined as the fraction of unique TCRs that were SARS-CoV-2-associated. Depth was defined as the fraction of total T cells that were SARS-CoV-2-associated. Using the MIRA data, each spike-specific TCR was mapped to the spike region that the TCR reacts to and placed in a CD4 or CD8 class. Log10-transformed breadth and depth values were compared by one-way ANOVA with Sidak's multiple comparisons tests. TCRdb carries this immuneACCESS record with in-frame sequences only. Its versions omit some clonotypes, under half of them owing to an unresolved V gene in the studies checked, with the rest unexplained. That table furnishes V, J and clone size, whereas the DNA furnished D and trimming. Here the sample has 150,000 to 200,000 clones; 88% occur a single time. Together, the top ten hold approximately 8% of the sample.

General findings and caveats noted by the study authors: Epitopes outside the regions mutated in the B.1.351 and B.1.1.7 variants were reportedly recognized by nearly half of the unique spike-specific TCRs. Because no day 14 peak-response samples were available, the repertoires could be characterized only after the peak T cell response. After two AZD1222 doses, both the breadth and the depth of spike-specific TCRs were significantly higher than at day 0 and than in MenACWY recipients. Most participants were white British and females outnumbered males, and the authors suggested that clonal diversity may have been underestimated. CD4 TCRs associated with the vaccine covered the entire spike protein, and the dominant responses were in regions 160-218 and 743-854. In the small 56-69-year group, the increase in depth fell short of significance, most likely because of low power. Only six AZD1222 recipients were SARS-CoV-2 seropositive at baseline, limiting conclusions about previously exposed vaccinees.

The germline V gene gives CDR1 as SNHLY and CDR2 as FYNNEI. CDR3 length: 14 amino acids, cysteine to phenylalanine. The retained sequence is limited to the CDR3, 42 bases, with the frame set at the first base. V loses 5 bases, J loses 0 bases, and the germline ends lie 10 bases apart. This clone has only one observation. It lacks a known antigen. No much larger clonotype is one base removed from it; base qualities were not supplied. This sample's time point label indicates: baseline before first vaccination. Vaccinee samples came from UK trials COV001 and COV002, including a single-blind randomized controlled phase 2/3 trial of AZD1222 (ChAdOx1 nCoV-19) in healthy adults. For TCRbeta chain sequencing, PBMC samples from trial participants were taken at day 0 and at day 28 after the second dose.

The material was peripheral blood, obtained on day 0 of AZD1222 vaccination. Recombination linked TRBV2 to TRBJ1-2, with a tentative D gene TRBD1 over 5 matching bases. The TCR originated in an adult in good health. The CDR3 loop reads CASSRRDSNYGYTF. The DNA is as follows: TGTGCCAGCAGTCGCCGGGACTCTAACTATGGCTACACCTTC. Here the CDR3 is joined to the reference TRBV2 and TRBJ1-2 genes, and the full variable domain is: EPEVTQTPSHQVTQMGQEVILRCVPISNHLYFYWYRQILGQKVEFLVSFYNNEISEKSEIFDDQFSVERPDGSNFTLKIRSTKLEDSAMYFCASSRRDSNYGYTFGSGTRLTVV.